The entry that follows covers one TCR beta chain sequence. Its matching antigen is unknown. These data belong to a study of T cell responses to AZD1222 COVID-19 vaccine. Overall study context: Pooled samples include second doses given at about 4 or 12 weeks. Study outcomes and limitations: All repertoire sampling was performed exclusively after the peak T cell response. White British donors predominated, females outnumbered males, and clonal diversity was possibly underestimated. Targeting of unmutated variant regions was reportedly seen in nearly half of spike-specific TCRs.

Trimming removed 0 bases from V and 7 bases from J, with 14 bases in between. Germline V CDR1 and CDR2: SGDLS, YYNGEE. CDR3 size: 15 residues. Repertoires were generated with immunoSEQ multiplex PCR, while TCRdb's copy carries only in-frame clones and drops some. The sample lists about 150,000 clones; just over 90% were seen once. Sample: peripheral blood, taken on day 0 of AZD1222 vaccination. The V gene is TRBV9, the J gene TRBJ2-1, with D maybe TRBD1 (6 bases). This receptor was identified in an adult in good health. CDR3 region: CASSVAGEIGNEQFF. The CDR3 coding sequence is TGTGCCAGCAGCGTAGCAGGGGAAATTGGGAATGAGCAGTTCTTC. Drawing the rest from reference TRBV9 and TRBJ2-1, the complete variable domain is DSGVTQTPKHLITATGQRVTLRCSPRSGDLSVYWYQQSLDQGLQFLIQYYNGEERAKGNILERFSAQQFPDLHSELNLSSLELGDSALYFCASSVAGEIGNEQFFGPGTRLTVL.